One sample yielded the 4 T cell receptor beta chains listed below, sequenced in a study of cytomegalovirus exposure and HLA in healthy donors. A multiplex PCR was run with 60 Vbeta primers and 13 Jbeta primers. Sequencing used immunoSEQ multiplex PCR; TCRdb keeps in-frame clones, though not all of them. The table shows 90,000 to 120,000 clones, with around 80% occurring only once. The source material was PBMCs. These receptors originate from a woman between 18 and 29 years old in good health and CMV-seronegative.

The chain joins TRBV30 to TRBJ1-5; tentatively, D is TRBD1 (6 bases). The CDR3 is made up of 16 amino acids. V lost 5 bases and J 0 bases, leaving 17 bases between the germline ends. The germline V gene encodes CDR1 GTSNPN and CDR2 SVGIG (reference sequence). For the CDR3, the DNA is TGTGCCTGGCAGTCACAGGGACCCTATAGCAATCAGCCCCAGCATTTT. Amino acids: CAWQSQGPYSNQPQHF. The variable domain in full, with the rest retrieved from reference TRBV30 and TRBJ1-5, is SQTIHQWPATLVQPVGSPLSLECTVEGTSNPNLYWYRQAAGRGLQLLFYSVGIGQISSEVPQNLSASRPQDRQFILSSKKLLLSDSGFYLCAWQSQGPYSNQPQHFGDGTRLSIL.

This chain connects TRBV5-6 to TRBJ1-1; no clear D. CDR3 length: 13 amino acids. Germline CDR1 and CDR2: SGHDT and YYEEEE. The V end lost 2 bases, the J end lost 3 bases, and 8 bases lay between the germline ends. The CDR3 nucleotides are TGTGCCAGCAGCTTCGGGAGCTACACTGAAGCTTTCTTT. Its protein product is CASSFGSYTEAFF. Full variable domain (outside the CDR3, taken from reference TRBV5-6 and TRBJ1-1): DAGVTQSPTHLIKTRGQQVTLRCSPKSGHDTVSWYQQALGQGPQFIFQYYEEEERQRGNFPDRFSGHQFPNYSSELNVNALLLGDSALYLCASSFGSYTEAFFGQGTRLTVV.

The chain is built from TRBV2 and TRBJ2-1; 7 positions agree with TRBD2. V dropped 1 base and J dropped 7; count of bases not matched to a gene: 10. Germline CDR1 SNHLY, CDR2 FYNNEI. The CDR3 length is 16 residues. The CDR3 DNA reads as TGTGCCAGCAGTGAAGTCGGCGGGAGAAATTTGAATGAGCAGTTCTTC. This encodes CASSEVGGRNLNEQFF.

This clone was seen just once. The CDR3 loop reads CASSGTANYGYTF. In DNA form, the CDR3 reads TGTGCCAGCAGTGGGACAGCTAACTATGGCTACACCTTC. The chain couples TRBV27 to TRBJ1-2, with 7 bases aligning to TRBD1. This CDR3 spans 13 amino acids. The V gene's germline CDR1 is MNHEY and CDR2 SMNVEV (reference sequence). V dropped 5 bases and J dropped 0; count of bases not matched to a gene: 0.